This TCR beta chain was sequenced in a study of beta chain features in type 1 diabetes. The table lists this clone with a few counts. Trimming cost V 2 bases and J 5 bases, with 12 bases left between them. Germline V gene sequence: CDR1 SEHNR, CDR2 FQNEAQ (reference sequence). This CDR3 is built from 14 residues. Sequencing targeted expressed TCRB transcripts, as all isolated RNA had been reverse transcribed. Reads from naive, central memory and regulatory T cell samples averaged approximately 3.7 million. Here immunoSEQ multiplex PCR was the method, and the copy in TCRdb shows in-frame clones only, minus some. Among almost 350,000 clones listed, around 8% were seen once.

This TCR was recovered from a woman aged 18-30 years in good health. The chain links TRBV7-9 to TRBJ1-1; D remains unclear. Sequenced sample: central memory CD4+ T cells from blood. The CDR3 bases are TGTGCCAGCAGCTTAACAAGCTTGGTAACTGAAGCTTTCTTT. Its protein is CASSLTSLVTEAFF.